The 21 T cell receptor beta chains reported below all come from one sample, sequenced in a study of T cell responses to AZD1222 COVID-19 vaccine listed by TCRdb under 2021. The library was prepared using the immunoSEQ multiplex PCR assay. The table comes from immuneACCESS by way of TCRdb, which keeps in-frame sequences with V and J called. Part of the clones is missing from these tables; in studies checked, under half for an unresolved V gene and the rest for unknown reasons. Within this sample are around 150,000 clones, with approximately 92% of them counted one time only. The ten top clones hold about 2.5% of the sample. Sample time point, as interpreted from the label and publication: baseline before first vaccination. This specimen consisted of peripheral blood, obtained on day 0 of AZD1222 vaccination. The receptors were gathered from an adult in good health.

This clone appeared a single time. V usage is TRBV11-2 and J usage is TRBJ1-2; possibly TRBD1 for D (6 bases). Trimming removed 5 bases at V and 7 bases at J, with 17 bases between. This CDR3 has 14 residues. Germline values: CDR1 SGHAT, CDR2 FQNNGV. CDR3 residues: CASSPRGGQGGYTF. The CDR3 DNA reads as TGTGCCAGCAGCCCACGTGGGGGGCAAGGTGGCTACACCTTC. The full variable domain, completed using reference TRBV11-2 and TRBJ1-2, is EAGVAQSPRYKIIEKRQSVAFWCNPISGHATLYWYQQILGQGPKLLIQFQNNGVVDDSQLPKDRFSAERLKGVDSTLKIQPAKLEDSAVYLCASSPRGGQGGYTFGSGTRLTVV.

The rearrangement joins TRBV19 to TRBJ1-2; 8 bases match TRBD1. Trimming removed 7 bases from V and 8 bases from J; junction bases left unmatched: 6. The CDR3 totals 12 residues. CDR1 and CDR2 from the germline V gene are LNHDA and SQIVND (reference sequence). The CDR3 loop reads CASNGQGAGYTF. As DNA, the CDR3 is TGTGCCAGTAATGGCCAGGGGGCGGGCTACACCTTC.

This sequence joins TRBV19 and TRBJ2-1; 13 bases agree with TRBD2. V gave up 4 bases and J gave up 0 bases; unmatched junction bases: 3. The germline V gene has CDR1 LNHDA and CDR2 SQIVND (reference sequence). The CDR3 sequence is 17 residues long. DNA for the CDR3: TGTGCCAGTAGTAGGGGACTAGCGGGAAGCTCCTACAATGAGCAGTTCTTC. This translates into CASSRGLAGSSYNEQFF.

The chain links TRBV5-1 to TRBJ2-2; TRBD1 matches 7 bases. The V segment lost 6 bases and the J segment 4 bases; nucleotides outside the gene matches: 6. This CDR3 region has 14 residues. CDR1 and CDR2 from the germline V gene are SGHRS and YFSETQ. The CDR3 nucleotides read TGCGCCAGCAACCCGGGACAGACCACCGGGGAGCTGTTTTTT. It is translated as CASNPGQTTGELFF.

The CDR3, as DNA: TGTGCCAGCAGCAAGGGACAGGGAAACACTGAAGCTTTCTTT. It translates to CASSKGQGNTEAFF. The J gene is TRBJ1-1, the V gene TRBV7-2; 9 bases align to TRBD1. CDR3 length: 14 amino acids. The germline V gene encodes CDR1 SGHTA and CDR2 FQGNSA. The J segment lost 2 bases and the V segment lost 5 bases, leaving 3 bases of the junction unmatched.

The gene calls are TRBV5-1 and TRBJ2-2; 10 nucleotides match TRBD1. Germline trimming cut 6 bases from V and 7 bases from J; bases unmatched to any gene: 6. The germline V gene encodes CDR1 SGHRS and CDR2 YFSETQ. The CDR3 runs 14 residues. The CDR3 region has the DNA TGCGCCAGCAACACCGGGACAGGGGACGGGGAGCTGTTTTTT. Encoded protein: CASNTGTGDGELFF.

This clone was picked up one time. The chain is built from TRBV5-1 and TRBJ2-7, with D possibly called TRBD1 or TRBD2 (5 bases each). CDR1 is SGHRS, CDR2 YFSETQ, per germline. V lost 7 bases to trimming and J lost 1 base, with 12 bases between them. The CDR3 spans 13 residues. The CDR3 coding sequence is TGCGCCAGCGGCCGGGACCCATCCTACGAGCAGTACTTC. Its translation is CASGRDPSYEQYF.

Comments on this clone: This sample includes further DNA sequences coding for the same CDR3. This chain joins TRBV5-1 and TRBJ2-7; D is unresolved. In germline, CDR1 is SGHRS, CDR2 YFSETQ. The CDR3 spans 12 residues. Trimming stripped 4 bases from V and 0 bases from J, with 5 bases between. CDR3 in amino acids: CASSLPSYEQYF. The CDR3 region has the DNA TGCGCCAGCAGCCTCCCCTCCTACGAGCAGTACTTC.

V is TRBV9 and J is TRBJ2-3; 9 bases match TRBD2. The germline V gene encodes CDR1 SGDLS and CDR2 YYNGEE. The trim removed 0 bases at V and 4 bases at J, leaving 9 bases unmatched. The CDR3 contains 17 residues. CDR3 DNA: TGTGCCAGCAGCGTAGCGGGGAGCGGGGGGTCGGCAGATACGCAGTATTTT. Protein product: CASSVAGSGGSADTQYF.

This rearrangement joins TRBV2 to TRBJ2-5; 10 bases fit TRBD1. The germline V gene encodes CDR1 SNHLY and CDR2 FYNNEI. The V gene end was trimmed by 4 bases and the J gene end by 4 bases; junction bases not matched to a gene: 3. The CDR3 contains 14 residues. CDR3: CASSGDRGRETQYF. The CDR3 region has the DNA TGTGCCAGCAGTGGGGACAGGGGAAGAGAGACCCAGTACTTC.

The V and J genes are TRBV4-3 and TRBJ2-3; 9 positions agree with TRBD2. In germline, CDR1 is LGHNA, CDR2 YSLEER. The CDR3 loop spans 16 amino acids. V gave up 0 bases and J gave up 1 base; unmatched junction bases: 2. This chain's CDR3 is CASSQEASGGTDTQYF. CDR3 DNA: TGCGCCAGCAGCCAAGAGGCTAGCGGGGGCACAGATACGCAGTATTTT.

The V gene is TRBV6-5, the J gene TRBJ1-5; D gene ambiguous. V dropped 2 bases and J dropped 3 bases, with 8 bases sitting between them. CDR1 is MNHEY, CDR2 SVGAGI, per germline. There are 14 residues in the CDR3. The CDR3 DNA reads TGTGCCAGCAGTTACGGCCCGAACAATCAGCCCCAGCATTTT. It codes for CASSYGPNNQPQHF.

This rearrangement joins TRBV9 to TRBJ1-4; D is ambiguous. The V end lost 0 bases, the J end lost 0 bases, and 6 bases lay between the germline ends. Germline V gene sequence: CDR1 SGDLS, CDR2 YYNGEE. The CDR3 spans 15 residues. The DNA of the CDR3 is TGTGCCAGCAGCGTAGCTGGGACAACTAATGAAAAACTGTTTTTT. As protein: CASSVAGTTNEKLFF.

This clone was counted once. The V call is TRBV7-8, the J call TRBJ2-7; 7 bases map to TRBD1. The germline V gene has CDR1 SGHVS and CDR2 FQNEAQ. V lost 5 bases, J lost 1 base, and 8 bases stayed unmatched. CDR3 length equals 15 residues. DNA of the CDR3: TGTGCCAGCAGCATGAGACAGGGACCATCCTACGAGCAGTACTTC. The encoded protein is CASSMRQGPSYEQYF.

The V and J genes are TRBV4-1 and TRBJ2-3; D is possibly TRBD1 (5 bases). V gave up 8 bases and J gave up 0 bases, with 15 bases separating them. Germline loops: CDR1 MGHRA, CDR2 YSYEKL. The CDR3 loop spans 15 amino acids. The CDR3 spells CASGASVPSTDTQYF. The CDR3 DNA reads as TGCGCCAGCGGGGCCTCAGTCCCTAGCACAGATACGCAGTATTTT.

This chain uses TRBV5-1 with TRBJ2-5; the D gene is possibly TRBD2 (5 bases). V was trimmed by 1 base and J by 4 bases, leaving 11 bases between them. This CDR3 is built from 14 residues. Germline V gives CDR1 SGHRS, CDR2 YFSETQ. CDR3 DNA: TGCGCCAGCAGCTTGTCAGCGGTCCGAGAGACCCAGTACTTC. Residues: CASSLSAVRETQYF.

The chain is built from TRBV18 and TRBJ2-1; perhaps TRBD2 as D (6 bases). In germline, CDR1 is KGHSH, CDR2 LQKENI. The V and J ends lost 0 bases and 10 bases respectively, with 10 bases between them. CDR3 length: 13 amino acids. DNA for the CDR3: TGTGCCAGCTCACCACCCGGGGGTCGGGAGCAGTTCTTC. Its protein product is CASSPPGGREQFF.

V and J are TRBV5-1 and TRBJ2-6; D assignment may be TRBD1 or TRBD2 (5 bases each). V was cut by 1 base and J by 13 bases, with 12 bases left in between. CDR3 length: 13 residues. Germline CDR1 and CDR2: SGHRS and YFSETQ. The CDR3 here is CASSLRDEGVLTF. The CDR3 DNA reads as TGCGCCAGCAGCTTGAGGGACGAGGGGGTCCTGACTTTC.

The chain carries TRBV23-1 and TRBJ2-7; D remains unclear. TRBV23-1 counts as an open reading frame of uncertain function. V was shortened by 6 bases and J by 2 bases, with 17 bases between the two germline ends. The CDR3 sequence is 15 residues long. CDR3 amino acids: CASSPPGGIPYEQYF. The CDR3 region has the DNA TGCGCCAGCAGCCCTCCCGGTGGGATCCCCTACGAGCAGTACTTC.

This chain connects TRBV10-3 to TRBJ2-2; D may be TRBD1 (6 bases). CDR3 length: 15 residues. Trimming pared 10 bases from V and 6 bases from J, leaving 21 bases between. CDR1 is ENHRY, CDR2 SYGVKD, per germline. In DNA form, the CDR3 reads TGTGCCACGAATCCTACAGGGATGGTCGCCGGGGAGCTGTTTTTT. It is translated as CATNPTGMVAGELFF.

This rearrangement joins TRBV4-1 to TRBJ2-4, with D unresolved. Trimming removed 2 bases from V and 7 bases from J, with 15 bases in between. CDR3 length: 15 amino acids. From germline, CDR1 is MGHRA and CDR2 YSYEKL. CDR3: CASSQLSGAVNIQYF. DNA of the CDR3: TGCGCCAGCAGCCAATTATCCGGCGCAGTTAACATTCAGTACTTC.